This is a list of T cell receptor beta chains from one sample in a study of shared clonotypes between healthy human individuals. Only in-frame clones appear in the TCRdb table, and some are missing; sequencing was by immunoSEQ multiplex PCR. This sample has about 870,000 clones; 85% to 95% occur once, and the top ten carry under 30%. The sequencing input was naive CD8+ T cells sorted from blood. The receptors were sampled from a young man in good health. Both conserved end residues are part of each CDR3. Fields, in order: V gene, J gene, CDR3 length, D gene, clone size, CDR3 DNA, CDR3 protein. A D gene is named only where the DNA matches it firmly. Some rows mark clone size as missing; the rest say once, few, many or name a class of expanded clone.

>TRBV27|TRBJ2-7|16|TRBD2|.
TGTGCCAGCAGTCCCGCAGGCGCGGGAGGGCCATACGAGCAGTACTTC
CASSPAGAGGPYEQYF
>TRBV29-1|TRBJ2-2|14|.|.
TGCAGCGTTGTCCTCTATTCGAACACCGGGGAGCTGTTTTTT
CSVVLYSNTGELFF
>TRBV11-2|TRBJ2-3|16|.|.
TGTGCCAGCAGCTCCCCTGCAGCGGTGAGCACAGATACGCAGTATTTT
CASSSPAAVSTDTQYF
>TRBV9|TRBJ1-5|14|.|.
TGTGCCAGCAGCGTAGGGGACGGCTCAGGGCCCCAGCATTTT
CASSVGDGSGPQHF
>TRBV19|TRBJ1-5|16|.|.
TGTGCCAGTAGTATAACAGGGAGGGAGGTCAATCAGCCCCAGCATTTT
CASSITGREVNQPQHF
>TRBV4-1|TRBJ2-2|14|.|once
TGCGCCAGCAGCCCCGAAGAATACTCCGGGGAGCTGTTTTTT
CASSPEEYSGELFF
>TRBV9|TRBJ2-1|15|TRBD2|.
TGTGCCAGCAGCTTAGCGGGAAGCTCCTACAATGAGCAGTTCTTC
CASSLAGSSYNEQFF
>TRBV7-8|TRBJ2-3|12|.|.
TGTGCCAGCACCCACTCCGGAGATACGCAGTATTTT
CASTHSGDTQYF
>TRBV7-9|TRBJ2-3|16|TRBD1|.
TGTGCCAGCAGCTACAGGGACAGGCAAACCACAGATACGCAGTATTTT
CASSYRDRQTTDTQYF
>TRBV5-4|TRBJ1-2|15|.|.
TGTGCCAGCAGCTTGGGTCCGGCCCCTAACTATGGCTACACCTTC
CASSLGPAPNYGYTF
>TRBV30|TRBJ2-5|17|TRBD1|.
TGTGCCTGGCAACAGGGGGCTCGCAACCGCCTCCAAGAGACCCAGTACTTC
CAWQQGARNRLQETQYF
>TRBV7-2|TRBJ2-1|15|.|.
TGTGCCAGCAGCTTTCGCGAGCATCAATACAATGAGCAGTTCTTC
CASSFREHQYNEQFF
>TRBV7-6|TRBJ2-3|13|.|.
TGTGCCAGCAGCCCCCGTGGCACAGATACGCAGTATTTT
CASSPRGTDTQYF
>TRBV11-3|TRBJ2-7|15|.|.
TGTGCCAGCAGCCCGACGAATGGGGTACGAAGCGAGCAGTACTTC
CASSPTNGVRSEQYF
>TRBV7-2|TRBJ2-7|13|.|.
TGTGCCAGCAGCTTAGGGACCCCGGGAGAGCAGTACTTC
CASSLGTPGEQYF
>TRBV7-9|TRBJ2-7|12|.|.
TGTGCCAGCAGCTTAGATAGTGTGGACTTGTACTTC
CASSLDSVDLYF
>TRBV6-5|TRBJ2-2|13|.|.
TGTGCCAGCATGATCGGGATCACCGGGGAGCTGTTTTTT
CASMIGITGELFF
>TRBV5-1|TRBJ2-7|17|TRBD2|.
TGCGCCAGCAGCTTGCCTCCCGGACTAGCGGGCTCCTACGAGCAGTACTTC
CASSLPPGLAGSYEQYF
>TRBV27|TRBJ2-7|15|TRBD2|.
TGTGCCAGCAGTTTAAGTCTAGCGGACTCCTACGAGCAGTACTTC
CASSLSLADSYEQYF
>TRBV7-9|TRBJ2-5|12|.|.
TGTGCCAGCAGCTATCTCGGAGGGCTTCAGTACTTC
CASSYLGGLQYF
>TRBV9|TRBJ2-1|15|TRBD2|.
TGTGCCAGCAGCGATAGCGGGAGTTCCTACAATGAGCAGTTCTTC
CASSDSGSSYNEQFF
>TRBV7-6|TRBJ1-1|14|TRBD1|.
TGTGCCAGCAGCATGAACAGGGGTAGCACTGAAGCTTTCTTT
CASSMNRGSTEAFF